One and the same sample provided the 11 T cell receptor beta chains below, sequenced in a study of blood T cell repertoires in COVID-19. Measured with immunoSEQ multiplex PCR; TCRdb has only the in-frame clones, and not every one. The sample holds more than 300,000 clones, almost 90% seen once. Sequences were obtained from peripheral blood. The receptors shown here come from a woman between 70 and 85 years old with COVID-19, enrolled during active disease.

The chain links TRBV5-4 to TRBJ1-2; possible D gene TRBD1, 5 bases. The CDR3 extends over 12 amino acids. With 4 bases removed from V and 6 bases from J, the gap between germline ends came to 10 bases. Germline V gene data show CDR1 as SGHNT and CDR2 as YYREEE (reference sequence). CDR3 in amino acids: CASSAGTDGYTF. As DNA, the CDR3 is TGTGCCAGCAGCGCGGGGACCGATGGCTACACCTTC.

V and J are TRBV5-1 and TRBJ2-5; 7 nucleotides match TRBD2. Germline V gene sequence: CDR1 SGHRS, CDR2 YFSETQ. CDR3 size: 15 residues. V shed 1 base and J 4 bases; nucleotides not matched to a gene: 7. The CDR3 loop reads CASSLFRTRGETQYF. The CDR3 DNA reads TGCGCCAGCAGCTTGTTTAGGACTAGGGGAGAGACCCAGTACTTC.

The V and J genes are TRBV19 and TRBJ2-1; 9 positions match TRBD1. The length of the CDR3 is 14 residues. The germline V gene has CDR1 LNHDA and CDR2 SQIVND (reference sequence). With V trimmed by 9 bases and J by 1 base, 4 bases remained unmatched. DNA for the CDR3: TGTGCCAGCACTGGGACAGGGTCCTACAATGAGCAGTTCTTC. Translation gives CASTGTGSYNEQFF. The full variable domain, with the rest looked up from reference TRBV19 and TRBJ2-1, is DGGITQSPKYLFRKEGQNVTLSCEQNLNHDAMYWYRQDPGQGLRLIYYSQIVNDFQKGDIAEGYSVSREKKESFPLTVTSAQKNPTAFYLCASTGTGSYNEQFFGPGTRLTVL.

DNA for the CDR3: TGTGCCAGCAGCGTAGATGGACAGGGGGCACGTTTCTACGAGCAGTACTTC. This encodes CASSVDGQGARFYEQYF. The J gene is TRBJ2-7, the V gene TRBV9; 11 nucleotides agree with TRBD1. V trimming: 0 bases; J trimming: 3 bases; junction bases outside the gene matches: 8. This CDR3 comprises 17 residues. CDR1 and CDR2 from the germline V gene are SGDLS and YYNGEE.

DNA for the CDR3: TGTGCCAGCTCACCACTCCGTCCCCCTTCACCCCTCCACTTT. Protein product: CASSPLRPPSPLHF. The V gene is TRBV18, the J gene TRBJ1-6; no definite D call. The V gene lost 1 base and the J gene lost 9 bases, with 10 bases spanning the gap. Germline CDR1 reads KGHSH; CDR2 reads LQKENI. The CDR3 sequence is 14 residues long.

The rearrangement links TRBV5-1 to TRBJ1-2, with a tentative D call TRBD1 (6 bases). The CDR3 runs to 13 residues. Between the trimmed V and J ends, which lost 5 bases and 7 bases, there was a span of 15 bases. CDR1 and CDR2 from the germline V gene are SGHRS and YFSETQ. The CDR3 loop is CASSPGQISGYTF. As DNA, the CDR3 is TGCGCCAGCAGTCCTGGACAGATTAGTGGCTACACCTTC.

This clone was recorded only once. The V gene is TRBV5-1, the J gene TRBJ2-1; the D gene is possibly TRBD2 (6 bases). Germline-derived CDR1 and CDR2 are SGHRS and YFSETQ. The CDR3 covers 14 residues. Trimming pared 3 bases from V and 2 bases from J, leaving 9 bases between. The DNA for the CDR3 is TGCGCCAGCAGCTCTCTAGCGACCTACAATGAGCAGTTCTTC. Amino acids: CASSSLATYNEQFF.

This chain joins TRBV5-4 and TRBJ2-3; perhaps TRBD2 as D (7 bases). The V gene lost 4 bases and the J gene lost 6 bases, with 12 bases spanning the gap. CDR3 length: 13 residues. Looked up from germline, CDR1 is SGHNT and CDR2 is YYREEE (reference sequence). The CDR3 reads CASSPRGGDTQYF. CDR3 coding DNA: TGTGCCAGCAGCCCGAGGGGGGGGGATACGCAGTATTTT.

This rearrangement joins TRBV7-9 to TRBJ2-3; TRBD1 matches at 9 bases. The germline gives CDR1 SEHNR, CDR2 FQNEAQ (reference sequence). The CDR3 contains 15 residues. V gave up 6 bases and J gave up 9 bases; unmatched junction bases: 13. Here the CDR3 reads CASSPITQGADTQYF. Written as DNA, the CDR3 is TGTGCCAGCAGTCCAATCACACAGGGGGCTGACACGCAGTATTTT.

The V call is TRBV7-9, the J call TRBJ1-2; possibly TRBD1 for D (5 bases). V dropped 5 bases and J dropped 6 bases, with 22 bases sitting between them. CDR1 is SEHNR, CDR2 FQNEAQ, per germline (reference sequence). The length of the CDR3 is 16 residues. In DNA form, the CDR3 reads TGTGCCAGCAGCCACCAAGGGTCAGGGAAGTACGATGGCTACACCTTC. Its translation: CASSHQGSGKYDGYTF.

The chain is built from TRBV7-2 and TRBJ2-2; D may be TRBD2 (6 bases). The CDR3 consists of 15 residues. Trimming pared 4 bases from V and 9 bases from J, leaving 18 bases between. Per the germline V gene, CDR1 is SGHTA and CDR2 is FQGNSA. The chain's CDR3 is CASSSNVGLSRELFF. CDR3 nucleotides: TGTGCCAGCAGCTCGAATGTGGGACTTAGCCGGGAGCTGTTTTTT.